Listed here are 10 T cell receptor beta chains from one sample, sequenced in a study of metastatic and nonmetastatic thyroid tumors. All patients were treatment-naive before thyroid surgery. TCRdb reanalyzed the PCR reads via MiXCR. There are approximately 28,000 clones in the sample; approximately 19% occur only once, and roughly a fifth lies in the top ten. The sample consisted of blood. These receptors came from a female donor with papillary thyroid cancer or a benign thyroid nodule (not recorded which). Some clones in this sample may be carry-over from other donors' samples.

This clone has at least ten counts. This chain joins TRBV27 and TRBJ1-1; D is unclear. The V and J ends lost 8 bases and 1 base respectively, with 11 bases between them. The CDR3 length is 13 residues. CDR1 and CDR2 (germline): MNHEY, SMNVEV (reference sequence). The CDR3 bases are TGTGCCAGCGGATTTTGGGGGAACACTGAAGCTTTCTTT. Translated, it gives CASGFWGNTEAFF.

In DNA, the CDR3 is TGTGCCAGCAGCGGTTCAGGGACCTATGGCTACACCTTC. Translation gives CASSGSGTYGYTF. V gene TRBV7-2 combines with J gene TRBJ1-2; a weak D match, TRBD1 (5 bases). Trimming took off 5 bases at V and 4 bases at J, with 11 bases between the two ends. The CDR3 is 13 residues long. Germline V gene lookup returns CDR1 SGHTA and CDR2 FQGNSA. The full variable domain, completed using reference TRBV7-2 and TRBJ1-2, is GAGVSQSPSNKVTEKGKDVELRCDPISGHTALYWYRQSLGQGLEFLIYFQGNSAPDKSGLPSDRFSAERTGGSVSTLTIQRTQQEDSAVYLCASSGSGTYGYTFGSGTRLTVV.

This clone showed up many times. Here the CDR3 reads CASSLGDRDGYTF. CDR3 nucleotide sequence: TGTGCCAGCAGCCTAGGGGACAGGGATGGCTACACCTTC. J is TRBJ1-2 and V is TRBV7-9, with 9 bases that match TRBD1. CDR1 is SEHNR and CDR2 is FQNEAQ in the germline V gene (reference sequence). The CDR3 is made up of 13 amino acids. V was clipped by 5 bases and J by 6 bases; unmatched bases: 4. Full variable domain (missing parts from reference TRBV7-9 and TRBJ1-2): DTGVSQNPRHKITKRGQNVTFRCDPISEHNRLYWYRQTLGQGPEFLTYFQNEAQLEKSRLLSDRFSAERPKGSFSTLEIQRTEQGDSAMYLCASSLGDRDGYTFGSGTRLTVV.

Ten or more counts support this clone. The chain recombines TRBV7-3 with TRBJ1-1, with D unclear. The V end lost 5 bases, the J end lost 7 bases, and 14 bases lay between the germline ends. Germline assignment: CDR1 SGHTA and CDR2 FQGTGA. This CDR3 contains 13 residues. The CDR3 nucleotides are TGTGCCAGCAGCACCAGTGACGGCTATGAAGCTTTCTTT. It yields the protein CASSTSDGYEAFF.

This clone was seen at least ten times. The genes are TRBV10-2 and TRBJ2-1; D is undetermined. V was trimmed by 3 bases and J by 10 bases, leaving 7 bases between them. This CDR3 is built from 11 residues. CDR1 and CDR2 from the germline V gene are WSHSY and SAAADI. The CDR3 nucleotides are TGCGCCAGCAGTGATTTTCGCGAGCAGTTCTTC. As protein: CASSDFREQFF.

A note on this clone: The junction departs from germline at one end; a sequencing error may be responsible. The chain carries TRBV2 and TRBJ1-3; D is possibly TRBD1 (5 bases). The CDR3 runs 14 residues. Germline V gene data show CDR1 as SNHLY and CDR2 as FYNNEI. DNA for the CDR3: TGTGCCAGCAGTGGCGGGGGTCGTGGAAACTCCATATATTTT. It codes for CASSGGGRGNSIYF.

This chain links TRBV27 with TRBJ2-3, with D hard to call. The CDR3 length is 15 residues. Trimming shortened V by 3 bases and J by 2 bases, and 12 bases separated the two germline ends. Germline V lookup: CDR1 MNHEY, CDR2 SMNVEV (reference sequence). The CDR3 reads CASSLELDTTDTQYF. DNA for the CDR3: TGTGCCAGCAGTTTGGAGCTGGATACCACAGATACGCAGTATTTT.

The chain links TRBV20-1 to TRBJ1-6; TRBD1 matches at 8 bases. The CDR3 spans 15 residues. The ends lost 2 bases at V and 4 bases at J; junction bases unmatched: 4. CDR1 and CDR2 (germline): DFQATT, SNEGSKA (reference sequence). The chain's CDR3 is CSARTDRGYNSPLHF. As DNA, the CDR3 is TGCAGTGCTAGAACCGACAGGGGTTATAATTCACCCCTCCACTTT.

This clone was detected a few times. This chain uses TRBV4-1 with TRBJ2-3; 9 bases line up with TRBD1. Trimming at V came to 5 bases and at J to 4 bases, leaving 7 bases not matched to a gene. CDR3 length: 15 residues. Germline V lookup: CDR1 MGHRA, CDR2 YSYEKL. CDR3 bases: TGCGCCAGCAGCGGACCGGGACAGGGCCCAGATACGCAGTATTTT. It codes for CASSGPGQGPDTQYF.

This clone was detected ten times or more. This chain connects TRBV9 to TRBJ1-6; 7 bases match TRBD1. Looked up from germline, CDR1 is SGDLS and CDR2 is YYNGEE. CDR3 length equals 15 residues. The ends lost 4 bases at V and 4 bases at J; junction bases unmatched: 5. The CDR3 sequence is CASSPGTEYNSPLHF. In DNA, the CDR3 is TGTGCCAGCAGCCCAGGGACAGAGTATAATTCACCCCTCCACTTT.